This TCR beta chain was sequenced for a study of shared clonotypes between healthy human individuals. Looking at the study overall: The donor pool was made up of two women and three men aged 18 to 49.

General study results and limits: For sorted subsets, rarefaction showed incomplete sequencing despite large depth.

Several immunoSEQ plates received, in even portions, the genomic DNA of each subset. Profiled with immunoSEQ multiplex PCR; TCRdb holds only in-frame clones, not every one. The sample records fewer than 2.5 million clones, roughly 93% being singletons. Concerning this clone: Antigen: not known. Other DNA sequences in this specimen translate into the identical CDR3.

The CDR3 contains 13 residues. Germline CDR1 SGHRS, CDR2 YFSETQ. Trimming removed 0 bases at V and 2 bases at J, with 5 bases between. The receptor was derived from a man between 18 and 35 years old in good health. Some clones in this sample may be carry-over from other donors' samples. Sequencing was carried out using naive CD4+ T cells from PBMCs. Indicated subset: CD45RA+ positively selected. The chain links TRBV5-1 to TRBJ2-5, with unresolved D. CDR3 nucleotide sequence: TGCGCCAGCAGCTTGGACTTACAAGAGACCCAGTACTTC. It translates to CASSLDLQETQYF.